The next 28 T cell receptor beta chains were all read from a single sample in a study of blood T cell repertoires in COVID-19. This table comes from immunoSEQ multiplex PCR, and its TCRdb copy is limited to in-frame clones, with some not included. In the table there are over 35,000 clones, 80% to 90% of which are singletons. The specimen was peripheral blood. Every receptor here comes from a man between 60 and 75 years old with active COVID-19.

This clone showed up just a few times. The chain employs TRBV3-1 (or the pseudogene TRBV3-2) and TRBJ2-1, with 8 bases matching TRBD1. Losses at the gene ends were 1 base for V and 3 bases for J; bases not matched to a gene: 5. Germline loops: CDR1 LGHDT, CDR2 YNNKEL (reference sequence). The CDR3 runs 16 residues. The CDR3 region is CASSQVRQGFYNEQFF. The CDR3 bases are TGTGCCAGCAGCCAAGTCCGACAGGGGTTCTACAATGAGCAGTTCTTC.

This clone was seen a few times. V is TRBV12-3 or TRBV12-4 and J is TRBJ2-7; 7 nucleotides match TRBD1. V was clipped by 4 bases and J by 2 bases; unmatched bases: 2. The CDR3 consists of 13 residues. The CDR3 sequence: CASSSGTAYEQYF. DNA for the CDR3: TGTGCCAGCAGTTCCGGGACAGCCTACGAGCAGTACTTC.

The V gene is TRBV3-1 (or the pseudogene TRBV3-2), the J gene TRBJ1-2, with no clear D. This CDR3 has 17 amino acids. Germline values: CDR1 LGHDT, CDR2 YNNKEL (reference sequence). V lost 2 bases to trimming and J lost 2 bases, with 18 bases between them. Here the CDR3 DNA reads TGTGCCAGCAGCCAACGTAGTACGACGTACAGCAACTATGGCTACACCTTC. Translated: CASSQRSTTYSNYGYTF.

This clone has a handful of counts. This rearrangement joins TRBV20-1 to TRBJ2-5, with 10 bases aligning to TRBD2. The CDR3 is 17 residues long. V gave up 3 bases and J gave up 3 bases; unmatched junction bases: 13. Germline CDR1 is DFQATT and CDR2 is SNEGSKA (reference sequence). CDR3: CSASLLAGVFGEETQYF. CDR3 bases: TGCAGTGCTAGTCTCCTAGCGGGAGTTTTCGGGGAAGAGACCCAGTACTTC.

The genes are TRBV29-1 and TRBJ2-3, with a weak D call TRBD2 (6 bases). Germline loops: CDR1 SQVTM, CDR2 ANQGSEA. V was cut by 6 bases and J by 1 base, with 17 bases left in between. This CDR3 region has 15 residues. The CDR3 DNA sequence: TGCAGCGTAATGCCGGGACTGGGGGGCACAGATACGCAGTATTTT. The encoded protein is CSVMPGLGGTDTQYF.

The genes are TRBV10-3 and TRBJ2-7; D perhaps matches TRBD1 (5 bases). Germline values: CDR1 ENHRY, CDR2 SYGVKD. This CDR3 is built from 14 residues. Trimming left V 6 bases short and J 1 base short, with 13 bases between. The CDR3 sequence: CAISRQSRSYEQYF. CDR3 coding DNA: TGTGCCATCAGCAGACAGTCGCGATCCTACGAGCAGTACTTC.

This clone has only one observation. The chain employs TRBV5-4 and TRBJ2-5; 10 bases map to TRBD2. Germline V lookup: CDR1 SGHNT, CDR2 YYREEE (reference sequence). After removal of 4 bases from V and 4 bases from J, the junction contained 10 bases not matched to a gene. The CDR3 is made up of 16 amino acids. CDR3 sequence (DNA): TGTGCCAGCAGCCCTCGGACTAGCGGCTTAGGAGAGACCCAGTACTTC. It translates to CASSPRTSGLGETQYF. Variable domain in full (rest from reference TRBV5-4 and TRBJ2-5): ETGVTQSPTHLIKTRGQQVTLRCSSQSGHNTVSWYQQALGQGPQFIFQYYREEENGRGNFPPRFSGLQFPNYSSELNVNALELDDSALYLCASSPRTSGLGETQYFGPGTRLLVL.

CDR3 amino acids: CASSLRLAGGDTQYF. The CDR3 DNA sequence: TGTGCCAGCAGCCTACGACTAGCGGGAGGGGATACGCAGTATTTT. This sequence joins TRBV7-2 and TRBJ2-3, with 14 bases identical to TRBD2. V lost 5 bases, J lost 6 bases, and 4 bases stayed unmatched. The CDR3 contains 15 residues. CDR1 SGHTA and CDR2 FQGNSA come from the germline V gene.

V usage is TRBV6-5 and J usage is TRBJ1-1, with D unclear. Germline V gene sequence: CDR1 MNHEY, CDR2 SVGAGI. Trimming cost V 8 bases and J 1 base, with 14 bases left between them. The CDR3 is 14 amino acids. DNA of the CDR3: TGTGCCAGCGGTAGACACCTTACGAACACTGAAGCTTTCTTT. Encoded protein: CASGRHLTNTEAFF.

CDR3 residues: CASSPGGAYNSPLHF. DNA for the CDR3: TGTGCCAGCTCACCGGGAGGGGCCTATAATTCACCCCTCCACTTT. The V gene is TRBV18, the J gene TRBJ1-6, with D tentatively TRBD1 (5 bases). CDR1 is KGHSH and CDR2 is LQKENI in the germline V gene. This CDR3 contains 15 residues. The V and J ends lost 3 bases and 2 bases respectively, with 8 bases between them.

This clone came up a few times. The chain combines TRBV5-1 with TRBJ1-3; TRBD1 matches at 7 bases. This CDR3 has 16 residues. Germline V CDR1 and CDR2: SGHRS, YFSETQ. V lost 0 bases and J lost 2; bases outside the gene matches: 5. The CDR3 sequence is CASSLATTGTGNTIYF. The CDR3 DNA reads as TGCGCCAGCAGCTTGGCCACGACAGGGACTGGAAACACCATATATTTT.

The CDR3 loop is CASSPGNLGTQYF. The CDR3 coding sequence is TGTGCCAGCAGCCCAGGCAATCTCGGTACGCAGTATTTT. The chain uses TRBV3-1 (or the pseudogene TRBV3-2) and TRBJ2-3, with D hard to call. The germline CDR1 and CDR2 sequences are LGHDT and YNNKEL (reference sequence). V was trimmed by 4 bases and J by 8 bases, leaving 13 bases between them. The CDR3 extends over 13 amino acids.

This CDR3 reads CSVTGAGSSEQYF. The CDR3, as DNA: TGCAGCGTTACAGGGGCGGGGTCTTCCGAGCAGTACTTC. This sequence joins TRBV29-1 and TRBJ2-7; the D gene is possibly TRBD1 (7 bases). The germline V and J ends were trimmed by 5 bases and 6 bases, with 17 bases remaining between them. The CDR3 extends over 13 amino acids. Germline CDR1 and CDR2: SQVTM and ANQGSEA.

The chain links TRBV2 to TRBJ1-1; perhaps TRBD1 as D (6 bases). Germline CDR1 reads SNHLY; CDR2 reads FYNNEI. This CDR3 is built from 11 residues. The V end was cut by 6 bases, the J end by 10 bases, with 12 bases between. The CDR3: CASSYRDAAFF. CDR3 in DNA: TGTGCCAGCAGCTACAGGGACGCAGCTTTCTTT. The full variable domain, with the rest looked up from reference TRBV2 and TRBJ1-1, is EPEVTQTPSHQVTQMGQEVILRCVPISNHLYFYWYRQILGQKVEFLVSFYNNEISEKSEIFDDQFSVERPDGSNFTLKIRSTKLEDSAMYFCASSYRDAAFFGQGTRLTVV.

The V call is TRBV25-1, the J call TRBJ2-7, with TRBD2 identical over 8 bases. There are 14 residues in the CDR3. In germline, CDR1 is MGHDK, CDR2 SYGVNS. Germline trimming cut 5 bases from V and 6 bases from J; bases unmatched to any gene: 9. The CDR3 DNA is TGTGCCAGCAGTACACAGGGCGCGGGGGGCGAGCAGTACTTC. It yields the protein CASSTQGAGGEQYF.

The rearrangement links TRBV5-4 to TRBJ2-1, with TRBD2 matching 11 bases. Trimming took 4 bases from V and 7 from J; bases not matched to a gene: 13. CDR1 is SGHNT and CDR2 is YYREEE in the germline V gene (reference sequence). The CDR3 consists of 17 residues. The DNA for the CDR3 is TGTGCCAGCAGCCTAATGATAGCGGGAGGGCTAGGGAATGAGCAGTTCTTC. Amino acid sequence: CASSLMIAGGLGNEQFF.

CDR3 loop: CASSFSLAGGRYNEQFF. The CDR3 region has the DNA TGTGCCAGCAGCTTTTCGTTAGCGGGAGGACGTTACAATGAGCAGTTCTTC. This chain uses TRBV11-2 with TRBJ2-1, with TRBD2 matching 10 bases. V dropped 3 bases and J dropped 4; count of bases not matched to a gene: 9. The V gene's germline CDR1 is SGHAT and CDR2 FQNNGV. The CDR3 is 17 amino acids.

The chain couples TRBV19 to TRBJ1-5; 9 nucleotides agree with TRBD1. Germline CDR1 reads LNHDA; CDR2 reads SQIVND (reference sequence). The length of the CDR3 is 19 residues. After removal of 3 bases from V and 1 base from J, the junction contained 13 bases not matched to a gene. The CDR3 nucleotides are TGTGCCAGTAGTATCGATGCCGACAGGGGGAGATGGAGCAATCAGCCCCAGCATTTT. Translated, it gives CASSIDADRGRWSNQPQHF.

This chain links TRBV2 with TRBJ1-5; perhaps TRBD1 as D (5 bases). Trimming removed 3 bases from V and 5 bases from J, with 11 bases in between. CDR1 and CDR2 from the germline V gene are SNHLY and FYNNEI. This CDR3 comprises 14 residues. The CDR3 bases are TGTGCCAGCAGTGACGGGGGTGGGGATCAGCCCCAGCATTTT. Protein sequence: CASSDGGGDQPQHF.

V and J are TRBV7-9 and TRBJ2-2; TRBD2 is a possible D gene (5 bases). The germline CDR1 and CDR2 sequences are SEHNR and FQNEAQ (reference sequence). This CDR3 has 15 residues. With 5 bases removed from V and 0 bases from J, the gap between germline ends came to 10 bases. CDR3 sequence (DNA): TGTGCCAGCAGCGTAACCGGGACGAACACCGGGGAGCTGTTTTTT. Translating it yields CASSVTGTNTGELFF.

The rearrangement links TRBV11-2 to TRBJ2-1; 8 bases match TRBD2. The CDR3 spans 19 residues. With V trimmed by 1 base and J by 0 bases, 11 bases remained unmatched. The V gene's germline CDR1 is SGHAT and CDR2 FQNNGV. The CDR3 nucleotides read TGTGCCAGCAGCTTAGGCAGAAAGGTAGCGGGGAGCTCCTACAATGAGCAGTTCTTC. Translating gives CASSLGRKVAGSSYNEQFF.

This chain uses TRBV4-3 with TRBJ2-1; D gene unclear. CDR3 length: 15 amino acids. V lost 0 bases and J lost 1, with 7 bases in between. In germline, CDR1 is LGHNA, CDR2 YSLEER. The CDR3 here is CASSQETGSYNEQFF. The CDR3 DNA reads TGCGCCAGCAGCCAAGAAACGGGTTCCTACAATGAGCAGTTCTTC.

The genes are TRBV19 and TRBJ2-1; perhaps TRBD1 as D (6 bases). Germline assignment: CDR1 LNHDA and CDR2 SQIVND (reference sequence). This CDR3 spans 13 amino acids. Trimming removed 6 bases at V and 2 bases at J, with 8 bases between. CDR3 in amino acids: CASSRTAYNEQFF. DNA for the CDR3: TGTGCCAGTAGCCGGACAGCCTACAATGAGCAGTTCTTC.

V gene TRBV11-2 combines with J gene TRBJ2-2, with 10 bases lining up with TRBD2. Germline lookup yields CDR1 SGHAT and CDR2 FQNNGV. This CDR3 region has 15 residues. The junction had 0 bases not matched to a gene; V was cut back by 5 bases and J by 0 bases. CDR3 nucleotide sequence: TGTGCCAGCAGCCTAGCGGGGGCGAACACCGGGGAGCTGTTTTTT. Translation: CASSLAGANTGELFF.

About this clone itself: The sample contains more than one DNA sequence encoding this CDR3. This rearrangement joins TRBV6-5 to TRBJ2-5; 7 bases agree with TRBD2. The CDR3 loop spans 13 amino acids. The V gene end was trimmed by 2 bases and the J gene end by 5 bases; junction bases not matched to a gene: 2. The V gene's germline CDR1 is MNHEY and CDR2 SVGAGI. CDR3 in DNA: TGTGCCAGCAGTTACGGGGAGGGGGAGACCCAGTACTTC. Translation gives CASSYGEGETQYF.

V and J are TRBV11-3 and TRBJ2-2; D is possibly TRBD2 (6 bases). The V gene's germline CDR1 is SGHNT and CDR2 YENEEA. The V and J ends lost 1 base and 0 bases respectively, with 18 bases between them. The CDR3 is 19 amino acids. The CDR3 loop is CASSLGVGSWDTNTGELFF. Written as DNA, the CDR3 is TGTGCCAGCAGCTTAGGGGTCGGGAGCTGGGATACGAACACCGGGGAGCTGTTTTTT.

Only a few counts were recorded for this clone. This CDR3 is CASRIGAGSNQPQHF. The CDR3 DNA sequence: TGTGCCAGCAGAATAGGGGCGGGGAGCAATCAGCCCCAGCATTTT. The gene calls are TRBV6-5 and TRBJ1-5; maybe TRBD1 (5 bases). CDR1 and CDR2 from the germline V gene are MNHEY and SVGAGI. The CDR3 length is 15 residues. V lost 6 bases and J lost 1, with 13 bases in between.

This clone was seen more than once but under ten times. The CDR3 nucleotides are TGTGCCAGCAGCTTAGCAATTGCTAGCGGGAGGGCCGCCACCGGGGAGCTGTTTTTT. Its protein product is CASSLAIASGRAATGELFF. This chain joins TRBV7-8 and TRBJ2-2; 12 bases agree with TRBD2. Germline trimming cut 0 bases from V and 4 bases from J; bases unmatched to any gene: 9. The CDR3 has 19 amino acids. CDR1 and CDR2 from the germline V gene are SGHVS and FQNEAQ.